This T cell receptor (beta chain) is from a study of blood T cells in healthy people across ages. Comment on this clonotype: Its antigen is as yet unknown.

General study points: The study regarded diversity estimates from one million T cells as underestimates. Whereas aged donors had fewer naive CD4+ cells, long-lived donors had more of them and higher diversity.

Per the germline V gene, CDR1 is LGHDT and CDR2 is YNNKEL (reference sequence). The CDR3 loop spans 13 amino acids. Trimming removed 4 bases from V and 6 bases from J, with 12 bases in between. Combining a sample-barcoded 5' primer with a J-beta primer mix, a second PCR ran for roughly 6 to 11 cycles. Each cDNA molecule was tagged by a template-switch adaptor that had 12 random nucleotides. TCRdb re-derived calls from the 5' RACE reads in MiXCR, one entry per CDR3 protein. The sample holds some 690,000 distinct CDR3 sequences, 22% seen once. Sequencing was carried out using blood. The V and J genes are TRBV3-1 and TRBJ1-2; D remains ambiguous. The origin of this receptor is a man between 65 and 79 years old in good health. The CDR3 loop reads CASSLRHGDGYTF. The CDR3, as DNA: TGTGCCAGCAGCCTAAGACACGGAGATGGCTACACCTTC.